The sequence of this T cell receptor beta chain was determined in a study of control samples from healthy donors and cancer patients. Clones were sequenced by immunoSEQ multiplex PCR, and TCRdb holds only the in-frame ones, with some missing. The sample includes about 97,000 clones, about 89% seen only once; the top ten take 7.8%. V was shortened by 5 bases and J by 1 base, with 12 bases between the two germline ends. CDR1 is SGHAT and CDR2 is FQNNGV in the germline V gene. The CDR3 covers 15 residues. In this sample, this clone turned up once. The rearrangement joins TRBV11-2 to TRBJ2-1, with D possibly matching TRBD2 (6 bases). The sample comprised blood. The sequence was obtained from a man aged 25-40 years in good health. CDR3 sequence (DNA): TGTGCCAGCAGCCGGGGGACGGGTTCCTACAATGAGCAGTTCTTC. Its translation is CASSRGTGSYNEQFF.